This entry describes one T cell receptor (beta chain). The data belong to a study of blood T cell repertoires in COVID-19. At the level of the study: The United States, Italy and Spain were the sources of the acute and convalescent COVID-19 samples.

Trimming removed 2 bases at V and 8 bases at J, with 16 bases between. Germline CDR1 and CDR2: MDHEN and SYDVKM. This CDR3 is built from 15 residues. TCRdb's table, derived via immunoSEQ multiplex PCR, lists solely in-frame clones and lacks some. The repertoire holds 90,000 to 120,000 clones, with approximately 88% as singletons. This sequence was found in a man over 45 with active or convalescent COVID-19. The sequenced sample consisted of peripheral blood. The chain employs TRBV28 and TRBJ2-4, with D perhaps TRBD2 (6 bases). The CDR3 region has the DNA TGTGCCAGCAGTTTAGGTTTACGGGGGTCTTACATTCAGTACTTC. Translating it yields CASSLGLRGSYIQYF.